The next 29 T cell receptor beta chains were all read from a single sample in a study of blood T cell repertoires in COVID-19. TCRdb keeps only in-frame clones here, not all; method: immunoSEQ multiplex PCR. The sample carries around 300,000 clones, 80% to 90% recorded once. The material sequenced was PBMCs or T cells enriched from blood (not recorded which). These receptors originate from a woman between 18 and 30 years old who had recovered from COVID-19.

CDR3 nucleotides: TGTGCCAGCAGCCCTACGGGTGGTCTGAGCAATCAGCCCCAGCATTTT. As protein: CASSPTGGLSNQPQHF. The gene calls are TRBV11-2 and TRBJ1-5; D ambiguous. The CDR3 runs 16 residues. Trimming cost V 5 bases and J 1 base, with 15 bases left between them. CDR1 and CDR2 from the germline V gene are SGHAT and FQNNGV.

J is TRBJ2-1 and V is TRBV6-5, with D possibly TRBD2 on 5 matching bases. V lost 6 bases, J lost 2 bases, and 14 bases lay in between. CDR1 is MNHEY and CDR2 is SVGAGI in the germline V gene. The CDR3 totals 15 residues. In DNA form, the CDR3 reads TGTGCCAGCAGCCGCGGAGACTATCCCTACAATGAGCAGTTCTTC. Its translation is CASSRGDYPYNEQFF.

The chain uses TRBV28 and TRBJ2-7; 9 nucleotides match TRBD1. The V segment lost 5 bases and the J segment 3 bases; nucleotides outside the gene matches: 11. In germline, CDR1 is MDHEN, CDR2 SYDVKM. The CDR3 is 16 residues long. The CDR3 DNA reads as TGTGCCAGCAGTGGACAGGGGACACATTACTTCTACGAGCAGTACTTC. Amino acids: CASSGQGTHYFYEQYF.

The CDR3 here is CASSLGQAGMVETQYF. CDR3 DNA sequence: TGTGCCAGCAGCTTAGGGCAAGCGGGGATGGTAGAGACCCAGTACTTC. This rearrangement joins TRBV7-8 to TRBJ2-5; 7 bases match TRBD2. CDR3 size: 16 residues. CDR1 SGHVS and CDR2 FQNEAQ come from the germline V gene. V lost 1 base, J lost 4 bases, and 9 bases stayed unmatched.

V and J are TRBV11-2 and TRBJ1-1; a possible D gene is TRBD1 (5 bases). The ends were cut back, 0 bases at V and 0 bases at J, with 8 bases in the middle. The germline CDR1 and CDR2 sequences are SGHAT and FQNNGV. This CDR3 is 15 amino acids long. This CDR3 reads CASSLDPTVNTEAFF. The CDR3 bases are TGTGCCAGCAGCTTAGATCCGACAGTGAACACTGAAGCTTTCTTT. Full variable domain (remainder filled in from reference TRBV11-2 and TRBJ1-1): EAGVAQSPRYKIIEKRQSVAFWCNPISGHATLYWYQQILGQGPKLLIQFQNNGVVDDSQLPKDRFSAERLKGVDSTLKIQPAKLEDSAVYLCASSLDPTVNTEAFFGQGTRLTVV.

The chain is built from TRBV27 and TRBJ2-7, with D maybe TRBD1 (5 bases). This CDR3 has 14 residues. The germline gives CDR1 MNHEY, CDR2 SMNVEV (reference sequence). V gave up 6 bases and J gave up 2 bases, with 14 bases separating them. The CDR3 spells CASRRQGLTYEQYF. The CDR3 region has the DNA TGTGCCAGCAGACGGCAGGGCCTTACCTACGAGCAGTACTTC.

This chain uses TRBV3-1 (or the pseudogene TRBV3-2) with TRBJ2-4; TRBD2 is a possible D gene (6 bases). The V gene lost 1 base and the J gene lost 5 bases, with 21 bases spanning the gap. The CDR3 has 18 amino acids. Germline CDR1 reads LGHDT; CDR2 reads YNNKEL (reference sequence). The CDR3 reads CASSQGFYAGSEQNIQYF. Written as DNA, the CDR3 is TGTGCCAGCAGCCAAGGGTTTTATGCGGGATCGGAACAAAACATTCAGTACTTC.

The chain couples TRBV29-1 to TRBJ1-1, with D uncertain. V was clipped by 8 bases and J by 0 bases, with 16 bases between them. Germline CDR1 reads SQVTM; CDR2 reads ANQGSEA. The CDR3 extends over 14 amino acids. CDR3 sequence: CSPSEVPMNTEAFF. CDR3 sequence (DNA): TGCAGCCCTTCGGAGGTCCCTATGAACACTGAAGCTTTCTTT.

This chain uses TRBV6-5 with TRBJ2-7; 15 nucleotides match TRBD2. Germline trimming cut 6 bases from V and 4 bases from J; bases unmatched to any gene: 4. In germline, CDR1 is MNHEY, CDR2 SVGAGI. The CDR3 runs 15 residues. The CDR3 is CASRYGTSGGYEQYF. The CDR3, as DNA: TGTGCCAGCAGATATGGGACTAGCGGGGGGTACGAGCAGTACTTC.

The V gene is TRBV10-3, the J gene TRBJ2-2; 8 positions agree with TRBD2. This CDR3 is 17 amino acids long. Germline CDR1 ENHRY, CDR2 SYGVKD. V lost 5 bases, J lost 2 bases, and 10 bases stayed unmatched. DNA of the CDR3: TGTGCCATCAGTCTGAATACGGGGGGGCTCAACACCGGGGAGCTGTTTTTT. Translated, it gives CAISLNTGGLNTGELFF.

This clone was counted a few times. The chain recombines TRBV18 with TRBJ1-4; 7 positions match TRBD1. Germline V lookup: CDR1 KGHSH, CDR2 LQKENI. The CDR3 is 13 residues long. Trimming cost V 3 bases and J 5 bases; bases outside gene matches: 0. The CDR3 bases are TGTGCCAGCTCACCGACAGGGAATGAAAAACTGTTTTTT. Protein sequence: CASSPTGNEKLFF.

This rearrangement joins TRBV24-1 to TRBJ1-1, with 7 bases fitting TRBD1. V dropped 8 bases and J dropped 5; count of bases not matched to a gene: 10. In germline, CDR1 is KGHDR, CDR2 SFDVKD. This CDR3 spans 14 amino acids. This chain's CDR3 is CATIGRGQGTEAFF. The CDR3 DNA reads TGTGCCACCATAGGAAGGGGGCAAGGTACTGAAGCTTTCTTT.

J is TRBJ1-2 and V is TRBV3-1 (or the pseudogene TRBV3-2), with D unresolved. Trimming left V 7 bases short and J 2 bases short, with 8 bases between. The CDR3 runs to 12 residues. Germline-derived CDR1 and CDR2 are LGHDT and YNNKEL (reference sequence). CDR3 bases: TGTGCCAGCAAAGCCCGAAACTATGGCTACACCTTC. Translating gives CASKARNYGYTF.

This clone appeared once. The chain has TRBV30 and TRBJ1-5, with a weak D call TRBD1 (6 bases). This CDR3 has 15 residues. Between the trimmed V and J ends, which lost 5 bases and 6 bases, there was a span of 20 bases. Germline V gene data show CDR1 as GTSNPN and CDR2 as SVGIG (reference sequence). The CDR3 is CAWSPGGGAGQPQHF. DNA of the CDR3: TGTGCCTGGTCCCCGGGCGGGGGCGCGGGTCAGCCCCAGCATTTT.

V is TRBV27 and J is TRBJ1-2, with 7 bases aligning to TRBD1. Germline values: CDR1 MNHEY, CDR2 SMNVEV (reference sequence). J was trimmed by 4 bases and V by 3 bases; bases with no gene match: 5. This CDR3 comprises 14 residues. The CDR3 is CASSLRGQIYGYTF. The CDR3 region has the DNA TGTGCCAGCAGTTTGAGGGGGCAGATCTATGGCTACACCTTC.

J is TRBJ1-2 and V is TRBV14; D unresolved. The CDR3 is made up of 13 amino acids. CDR1 is SGHDN, CDR2 FVKESK, per germline. V lost 3 bases, J lost 4 bases, and 9 bases lay in between. CDR3 amino acids: CASSHRTFYGYTF. CDR3 coding DNA: TGTGCCAGCAGCCATCGGACTTTCTATGGCTACACCTTC.

V usage is TRBV11-3 and J usage is TRBJ2-2, with D possibly TRBD1 on 7 matching bases. V dropped 5 bases and J dropped 5 bases, with 15 bases sitting between them. The CDR3 covers 15 residues. Looked up from germline, CDR1 is SGHNT and CDR2 is YENEEA. DNA of the CDR3: TGTGCCAGCAGCCCGGGGGCAGGGGGAACCGGGGAGCTGTTTTTT. Amino acid sequence: CASSPGAGGTGELFF.

The rearrangement uses TRBV6-1 and TRBJ1-3; no firm D call. This CDR3 has 13 residues. V was trimmed by 2 bases and J by 5 bases, leaving 7 bases between them. Germline V gives CDR1 MNHNS, CDR2 SASEGT. This CDR3 reads CASSEFERNTIYF. The CDR3 DNA reads as TGTGCCAGCAGTGAATTCGAGCGAAACACCATATATTTT.

The V gene is TRBV29-1, the J gene TRBJ2-2; 8 bases map to TRBD2. The V gene end was trimmed by 7 bases and the J gene end by 5 bases; junction bases not matched to a gene: 12. The CDR3 consists of 15 residues. Germline assignment: CDR1 SQVTM and CDR2 ANQGSEA. CDR3 loop: CSAGRGGAQTGELFF. As DNA, the CDR3 is TGCAGCGCTGGTCGGGGGGGAGCGCAGACCGGGGAGCTGTTTTTT.

The V call is TRBV2, the J call TRBJ1-4; D remains unclear. The CDR3 is 15 amino acids. V was cut by 2 bases and J by 1 base, with 8 bases left in between. Per the germline V gene, CDR1 is SNHLY and CDR2 is FYNNEI. The CDR3 protein is CASSEREGTNEKLFF. The CDR3, as DNA: TGTGCCAGCAGTGAAAGGGAGGGAACTAATGAAAAACTGTTTTTT. The full variable domain, its missing parts supplied by reference TRBV2 and TRBJ1-4, is EPEVTQTPSHQVTQMGQEVILRCVPISNHLYFYWYRQILGQKVEFLVSFYNNEISEKSEIFDDQFSVERPDGSNFTLKIRSTKLEDSAMYFCASSEREGTNEKLFFGSGTQLSVL.

The V call is TRBV19, the J call TRBJ2-4; D possibly corresponds to TRBD2 (5 bases). The V and J ends lost 4 bases and 2 bases respectively, with 12 bases between them. Looked up from germline, CDR1 is LNHDA and CDR2 is SQIVND (reference sequence). CDR3 size: 15 residues. The chain's CDR3 is CASSTNGVPKNIQYF. The DNA of the CDR3 is TGTGCCAGTAGTACTAACGGGGTTCCCAAAAACATTCAGTACTTC.

The chain combines TRBV7-9 with TRBJ1-2; D possibly corresponds to TRBD1 (6 bases). Trimming took off 4 bases at V and 4 bases at J, with 10 bases between the two ends. The CDR3 loop spans 13 amino acids. Germline V gene lookup returns CDR1 SEHNR and CDR2 FQNEAQ (reference sequence). CDR3 residues: CASSSDRFYGYTF. The CDR3 DNA reads TGTGCCAGCAGCTCGGACAGATTCTATGGCTACACCTTC.

The V gene is TRBV11-3, the J gene TRBJ2-1; 12 bases line up with TRBD2. Germline V gene lookup returns CDR1 SGHNT and CDR2 YENEEA. The V gene end was trimmed by 3 bases and the J gene end by 8 bases; junction bases not matched to a gene: 11. The CDR3 has 17 amino acids. The CDR3 loop is CASSFSNLAGGPHEQFF. The DNA for the CDR3 is TGTGCCAGCAGCTTTTCCAATCTAGCGGGGGGGCCCCATGAGCAGTTCTTC.

This clone is a singleton in its sample. The V and J genes are TRBV7-9 and TRBJ2-7; D not resolved. The CDR3 is 15 amino acids. Germline CDR1 SEHNR, CDR2 FQNEAQ (reference sequence). Trimming took 0 bases from V and 7 from J, leaving 16 bases between them. The CDR3 nucleotides read TGTGCCAGCAGCTTAGCGGCGGCCCTACGTGGGGAGCAGTACTTC. It yields the protein CASSLAAALRGEQYF.

This clone came up once. V usage is TRBV7-9 and J usage is TRBJ2-3; D is undetermined. Trimming left V 2 bases short and J 7 bases short, with 16 bases between. Germline lookup yields CDR1 SEHNR and CDR2 FQNEAQ (reference sequence). The CDR3 length is 15 residues. CDR3 loop: CASSLLRQIVHTQYF. For the CDR3, the DNA is TGTGCCAGCAGCTTATTACGACAAATCGTGCATACGCAGTATTTT.

J is TRBJ2-7 and V is TRBV28; D is unresolved. Trimming stripped 6 bases from V and 1 base from J, with 7 bases between. The CDR3 contains 12 residues. Germline V lookup: CDR1 MDHEN, CDR2 SYDVKM. CDR3 in amino acids: CASRPGSYEQYF. In DNA, the CDR3 is TGTGCCAGCAGACCCGGGTCCTACGAGCAGTACTTC. The whole variable domain, remainder taken from reference TRBV28 and TRBJ2-7, is DVKVTQSSRYLVKRTGEKVFLECVQDMDHENMFWYRQDPGLGLRLIYFSYDVKMKEKGDIPEGYSVSREKKERFSLILESASTNQTSMYLCASRPGSYEQYFGPGTRLTVT.

The chain carries TRBV9 and TRBJ2-7, with 7 bases identical to TRBD2. V shed 0 bases, J shed 9 bases, and the junction held 12 bases outside the gene matches. The CDR3 has 15 amino acids. Germline CDR1 and CDR2: SGDLS and YYNGEE. This chain's CDR3 is CASSVEGGSNWRQYF. The CDR3 DNA reads as TGTGCCAGCAGCGTAGAGGGAGGGAGTAATTGGAGGCAGTACTTC.

V is TRBV16 and J is TRBJ2-3, with TRBD1 matching over 7 bases. The CDR3 runs to 15 residues. J gave up 2 bases and V 0 bases, and 2 bases lay outside the gene matches. From germline, CDR1 is KGHSY and CDR2 FQNENV. The CDR3 loop reads CASSQSTGTTDTQYF. In nucleotides, the CDR3 is TGTGCCAGCAGCCAATCGACAGGGACCACAGATACGCAGTATTTT.

V gene TRBV10-3 combines with J gene TRBJ1-5, with 10 nucleotides matching TRBD1. Trimming at V came to 10 bases and at J to 6 bases, leaving 6 bases not matched to a gene. The CDR3 runs to 13 residues. Per the germline V gene, CDR1 is ENHRY and CDR2 is SYGVKD. In DNA, the CDR3 is TGTGCCACCGGGACAGGGGATGGTCAGCCCCAGCATTTT. Residues: CATGTGDGQPQHF.